The T cell receptor beta chain under discussion was sequenced for a study of PD-1 blockade in mismatch repair-deficient tumors (dated by TCRdb to 2016 to 2017). Study-level background: Between late 2013 and 2016, roughly 84 consecutive patients with some twelve mismatch repair-deficient cancer types, all previously treated and progressing, were enrolled in the trial. Tumor-associated T cell clones were tracked in the peripheral blood of patients responding to PD-1 blockade by deep sequencing of TCR CDR3 regions.

Library construction relied on the immunoSEQ multiplex PCR assay. TCRdb retrieved this table from immuneACCESS and kept in-frame rearrangements only. Not all clones are present; in checked studies, unresolved V genes account for under half, and no reason is known for the remainder. For this sample the table gives under 50,000 clones, of which 65% to 80% were detected only once. In total, the top ten clones hold around 3.5% of the sample. As to this clone: The clone's antigen remains unknown. Base-call qualities are not available, and no considerably larger clone is one nucleotide away.

Overall study results and their limits: Tumor-resident clones, often undetectable in blood before treatment, expanded rapidly after pembrolizumab and then contracted, generally before radiologic responses.

The time point label on this specimen signifies: peripheral blood before pembrolizumab. Mismatch repair deficiency was established in every enrolled patient by polymerase chain reaction or immunohistochemistry. Three patients who responded to pembrolizumab therapy underwent TCR sequencing. The phase II trial prospectively tested pembrolizumab PD-1 blockade in advanced mismatch repair-deficient cancers regardless of tissue of origin. Serial peripheral blood T cell samples were collected before and at multiple times after starting PD-1 blockade. Blood sampling times were reported as weeks after the first pembrolizumab dose. V is cut by 2 bases and J by 5 bases, and the space between the germline ends is 7 bases. Taken from the germline V gene (reference sequence), the CDR1 and CDR2 loops are DFQATT and SNEGSKA. The CDR3 measures 11 amino acids from cysteine to phenylalanine. CDR3 DNA only is kept here, 33 bases in frame from base 1.

The sequence came from an adult with mismatch repair-deficient cancer. The sequence links TRBV20-1 to TRBJ2-7, with the identity of the D gene unclear. The specimen comprised PBMCs, sampled before pembrolizumab treatment. At the DNA level, the sequence is TGCAGTGCTAGACGCGCGGACGAGCAGTACTTC. This is translated as CSARRADEQYF.